The sequence of this T cell receptor (beta chain) was determined in a study of cytomegalovirus exposure and HLA in healthy donors. Overall study: Most genotyped donors, about 81% of 398, had Caucasian-associated genetic ancestry.

The study ran its PCR with 60 Vbeta and 13 Jbeta primers. TCRdb keeps only in-frame clones here, not all; method: immunoSEQ multiplex PCR. Here the sample spans some 150,000 clones, 60% to 80% being singletons. CDR3 length: 16 residues. Germline loops: CDR1 MNHEY, CDR2 SMNVEV (reference sequence). After removal of 5 bases from V and 10 bases from J, the junction contained 15 bases not matched to a gene. By share, this clone ranks as medium-sized (0.01 to 0.1%). Its target is unknown. Study-level results: Analyses of presence and absence presupposed an approximately uniform sequencing depth across donors. Researchers catalogued approximately 170 TCR beta chains as cytomegalovirus-associated.

The sequence was obtained from a female donor in good health and CMV-seronegative. The chain is built from TRBV27 and TRBJ2-1; 9 bases agree with TRBD1. Sequencing used PBMCs. CDR3 sequence: CASSTSPGQGVGEQFF. In DNA form, the CDR3 reads TGTGCCAGCAGTACCTCTCCGGGACAGGGAGTAGGGGAGCAGTTCTTC.